A single sample gave rise to the 23 T cell receptor beta chains below, sequenced in a study of T cell changes during pregnancy in multiple sclerosis. This table comes from immunoSEQ multiplex PCR, and its TCRdb copy is limited to in-frame clones, with some not included. Of approximately 69,000 clones in the sample, more than 80% are singletons; the top ten hold around 2.2%. The specimen was peripheral blood, collected in the second trimester of pregnancy. The receptors come from a female donor in good health, enrolled as a control in a pregnancy study.

The chain has TRBV7-2 and TRBJ1-1; D perhaps matches TRBD1 (5 bases). This CDR3 spans 13 amino acids. V was trimmed by 7 bases and J by 1 base, leaving 10 bases between them. Germline values: CDR1 SGHTA, CDR2 FQGNSA. CDR3 DNA sequence: TGTGCCAGCACCTCAAGGGGGAACACTGAAGCTTTCTTT. Its protein is CASTSRGNTEAFF. Based on the CDR3 plus reference TRBV7-2 and TRBJ1-1, the full variable domain is GAGVSQSPSNKVTEKGKDVELRCDPISGHTALYWYRQSLGQGLEFLIYFQGNSAPDKSGLPSDRFSAERTGGSVSTLTIQRTQQEDSAVYLCASTSRGNTEAFFGQGTRLTVV.

The rearrangement joins TRBV5-6 to TRBJ2-3, with 10 bases identical to TRBD1. Trimming at V came to 0 bases and at J to 4 bases, leaving 5 bases not matched to a gene. Germline V gene data show CDR1 as SGHDT and CDR2 as YYEEEE. The CDR3 consists of 16 residues. CDR3 nucleotide sequence: TGTGCCAGCAGCTTGGAGGGACAGGGGTGGGCAGATACGCAGTATTTT. Protein: CASSLEGQGWADTQYF. Combining the CDR3 with reference TRBV5-6 and TRBJ2-3 gives the whole variable domain DAGVTQSPTHLIKTRGQQVTLRCSPKSGHDTVSWYQQALGQGPQFIFQYYEEEERQRGNFPDRFSGHQFPNYSSELNVNALLLGDSALYLCASSLEGQGWADTQYFGPGTRLTVL.

The chain combines TRBV28 with TRBJ2-6; D might be TRBD2 (6 bases). The V end lost 3 bases, the J end lost 4 bases, and 16 bases lay between the germline ends. Germline V gene data show CDR1 as MDHEN and CDR2 as SYDVKM. The CDR3 totals 17 residues. CDR3 bases: TGTGCCAGCAGTTTCGGGGGTTGGCATACCGGGGCCAACGTCCTGACTTTC. It is translated as CASSFGGWHTGANVLTF.

This clone was seen a handful of times. The rearrangement uses TRBV11-3 and TRBJ2-2, with 10 positions matching TRBD1. V was pared by 5 bases and J by 8 bases, with 5 bases of the junction left unmatched. Germline V gives CDR1 SGHNT, CDR2 YENEEA. This CDR3 spans 14 amino acids. CDR3 DNA: TGTGCCAGCAGCGCCGGGGACAGGGGAGGGGAGCTGTTTTTT. Translating it yields CASSAGDRGGELFF.

J is TRBJ2-6 and V is TRBV6-1, with a weak D call TRBD2 (5 bases). The CDR3 contains 15 residues. From germline, CDR1 is MNHNS and CDR2 SASEGT. V was pared by 7 bases and J by 0 bases, with 10 bases between. CDR3 bases: TGTGCCAGCACCCCACGGGGCTCTGGGGCCAACGTCCTGACTTTC. This codes for CASTPRGSGANVLTF.

The chain uses TRBV20-1 and TRBJ2-5; unclear D gene. The CDR3 runs to 11 residues. Germline values: CDR1 DFQATT, CDR2 SNEGSKA (reference sequence). V gave up 4 bases and J gave up 4 bases, with 7 bases separating them. CDR3 amino acids: CSANLGETQYF. CDR3 DNA: TGCAGTGCTAATCTAGGAGAGACCCAGTACTTC.

J is TRBJ1-4 and V is TRBV4-3; a possible D gene is TRBD1 (5 bases). CDR1 and CDR2 from the germline V gene are LGHNA and YSLEER. The V and J ends lost 1 base and 3 bases respectively, with 12 bases between them. The CDR3 length is 16 residues. CDR3 amino acids: CASSQAALQANEKLFF. The CDR3 DNA is TGCGCCAGCAGCCAAGCGGCCTTACAGGCTAATGAAAAACTGTTTTTT.

V gene TRBV6-5 combines with J gene TRBJ2-7; TRBD1 matches at 8 bases. With V trimmed by 6 bases and J by 7 bases, 11 bases remained unmatched. Germline loops: CDR1 MNHEY, CDR2 SVGAGI. CDR3 length: 14 residues. This CDR3 is CASSPLQGAREQYF. The CDR3 nucleotides are TGTGCCAGCAGCCCACTCCAGGGGGCGCGGGAGCAGTACTTC.

The chain uses TRBV7-2 and TRBJ2-3, with TRBD2 matching 14 bases. The junction had 4 bases not matched to a gene; V was cut back by 1 base and J by 4 bases. Germline V gene data show CDR1 as SGHTA and CDR2 as FQGNSA. CDR3 size: 17 residues. Here the CDR3 DNA reads TGTGCCAGCAGCTTAGTGGGGACTAGCGGGGGTTCAGATACGCAGTATTTT. Protein sequence: CASSLVGTSGGSDTQYF.

V and J are TRBV5-1 and TRBJ2-5; 9 nucleotides agree with TRBD2. From germline, CDR1 is SGHRS and CDR2 YFSETQ. This CDR3 region has 14 residues. The V gene end was trimmed by 5 bases and the J gene end by 5 bases; junction bases not matched to a gene: 7. The DNA of the CDR3 is TGCGCCAGCAGGGTCCCTAGCGGGGCTGAGACCCAGTACTTC. Residues: CASRVPSGAETQYF.

The gene calls are TRBV6-5 and TRBJ2-7; a possible D gene is TRBD2 (6 bases). Germline-derived CDR1 and CDR2 are MNHEY and SVGAGI. V was pared by 9 bases and J by 2 bases, with 11 bases between. This CDR3 comprises 12 residues. The CDR3 here is CASRGGTYEQYF. CDR3 nucleotide sequence: TGTGCCAGTCGTGGCGGGACCTACGAGCAGTACTTC.

The chain has TRBV4-2 and TRBJ2-7, with 8 bases matching TRBD2. J was trimmed by 0 bases and V by 1 base; bases with no gene match: 8. This CDR3 comprises 17 residues. Germline values: CDR1 LGHNA, CDR2 YNFKEQ. The CDR3 bases are TGTGCCAGCAGCCAAGCCGGGAGGGGGGGGGCCTCCTACGAGCAGTACTTC. It codes for CASSQAGRGGASYEQYF.

CDR3 nucleotides: TGTGCCACCAAGATCAACAGGGGGATGAACACTGAAGCTTTCTTT. It is translated as CATKINRGMNTEAFF. The chain recombines TRBV6-5 with TRBJ1-1, with TRBD1 matching over 8 bases. Germline loops: CDR1 MNHEY, CDR2 SVGAGI. CDR3 length: 15 residues. With V trimmed by 10 bases and J by 0 bases, 10 bases remained unmatched.

CDR3: CASSLRQGTNEKLFF. CDR3 sequence (DNA): TGTGCCAGCAGCCTCCGACAGGGAACTAATGAAAAACTGTTTTTT. The chain is built from TRBV7-6 and TRBJ1-4; 7 bases are a match to TRBD1. The length of the CDR3 is 15 residues. Germline loops: CDR1 SGHVS, CDR2 FNYEAQ. Trimming at V came to 5 bases and at J to 1 base, leaving 4 bases not matched to a gene.

The chain links TRBV28 to TRBJ1-4; D uncertain. In germline, CDR1 is MDHEN, CDR2 SYDVKM. V was clipped by 8 bases and J by 4 bases, with 8 bases between them. The CDR3 sequence is 12 residues long. The CDR3 sequence: CASRLLNEKLFF. CDR3 coding DNA: TGTGCCAGCCGATTACTTAATGAAAAACTGTTTTTT.

The chain employs TRBV7-6 and TRBJ1-5, with 9 positions matching TRBD1. Germline V gene lookup returns CDR1 SGHVS and CDR2 FNYEAQ. This CDR3 region has 15 residues. V dropped 1 base and J dropped 7; count of bases not matched to a gene: 5. The CDR3 DNA sequence: TGTGCCAGCAGCTTAGGGACAGGGGTTGGACAGCCCCAGCATTTT. It codes for CASSLGTGVGQPQHF.

This sequence joins TRBV28 and TRBJ1-2, with TRBD1 matching 7 bases. Trimming removed 4 bases from V and 4 bases from J; junction bases left unmatched: 6. Germline CDR1 is MDHEN and CDR2 is SYDVKM. CDR3 size: 14 residues. The CDR3 spells CASSSRQGPYGYTF. In DNA, the CDR3 is TGTGCCAGCAGTTCCCGACAGGGCCCCTATGGCTACACCTTC.

The genes are TRBV9 and TRBJ1-5, with D maybe TRBD1 (6 bases). V dropped 0 bases and J dropped 7 bases, with 23 bases sitting between them. The CDR3 is 18 amino acids. Germline V gene sequence: CDR1 SGDLS, CDR2 YYNGEE. CDR3 sequence (DNA): TGTGCCAGCAGCGTAGCTACGATTGGGGCAGGGACAATGCAGCCCCAGCATTTT. Its protein product is CASSVATIGAGTMQPQHF.

The rearrangement joins TRBV5-8 to TRBJ1-4, with D maybe TRBD1 (6 bases). Trimming shortened V by 3 bases and J by 12 bases, and 12 bases separated the two germline ends. Germline V lookup: CDR1 SGHTS, CDR2 YDEGEE. The CDR3 length is 12 residues. CDR3 amino acids: CASSSNRVQLFF. DNA for the CDR3: TGTGCCAGCAGCTCAAACAGGGTCCAACTGTTTTTT.

The chain carries TRBV28 and TRBJ2-5; a possible D gene is TRBD2 (5 bases). V was clipped by 2 bases and J by 5 bases, with 15 bases between them. The CDR3 runs 15 residues. Germline CDR1 reads MDHEN; CDR2 reads SYDVKM. CDR3 region: CASSLRAQRRETQYF. The CDR3 nucleotides are TGTGCCAGCAGTTTACGAGCTCAGCGGCGGGAGACCCAGTACTTC.

V and J are TRBV4-3 and TRBJ1-3; unclear D gene. Deletions cut 0 bases from V and 0 bases from J, with 12 bases between. Germline-derived CDR1 and CDR2 are LGHNA and YSLEER. The CDR3 extends over 17 amino acids. The CDR3 DNA follows: TGCGCCAGCAGCCAAGATACGTATGAGAACTCTGGAAACACCATATATTTT. It yields the protein CASSQDTYENSGNTIYF.

In this sample, this clone turned up once. The V and J genes are TRBV11-2 and TRBJ2-5, with 7 bases lining up with TRBD2. The CDR3 is 13 amino acids. V shed 6 bases and J 5 bases; nucleotides not matched to a gene: 6. The germline V gene encodes CDR1 SGHAT and CDR2 FQNNGV. CDR3 bases: TGTGCCAGCAGGACCCCCGGGGGGGAGACCCAGTACTTC. Amino acid sequence: CASRTPGGETQYF.

The chain carries TRBV7-3 and TRBJ2-3; 7 bases are shared with TRBD1. Trimming at V came to 0 bases and at J to 2 bases, leaving 11 bases not matched to a gene. Germline assignment: CDR1 SGHTA and CDR2 FQGTGA. CDR3 length: 18 residues. This CDR3 reads CASSLTGTATSSTDTQYF. The DNA of the CDR3 is TGTGCCAGCAGCTTAACCGGGACAGCGACCAGCTCCACAGATACGCAGTATTTT.